The sequence of this T cell receptor (beta chain) was determined in a study of blood T cells in healthy people across ages. Study in general: Roughly one uniquely barcoded beta molecule per two T cells was captured.

Whole-study results and caveats: For the donors, CMV status was unknown and possibly confounded expanded clonotype changes. A roughly linear age-dependent decrease characterized TCR beta diversity per million T cells.

Each sample yielded at least 6 million isolated PBMCs. The second PCR ran about 6 to 11 cycles with a sample-barcoded 5' primer and J-beta primers. TCRdb processed the 5' RACE reads anew with MiXCR; each CDR3 protein has one entry. Among 1.8 million or so distinct CDR3 sequences listed, about 39% were seen once. Of note for this clonotype: No antigen is known for it.

CDR3 size: 15 residues. The V and J ends lost 3 bases and 2 bases, in that order; junction bases with no gene match: 5. The V gene's germline CDR1 is DFQATT and CDR2 SNEGSKA (reference sequence). The gene calls are TRBV20-1 and TRBJ2-2, with TRBD1 matching 8 bases. Sequencing input: blood. The sequence came from a human donor in good health. This CDR3 is CSASLPGGNTGELFF. The CDR3 DNA sequence: TGCAGTGCTAGTTTGCCAGGGGGCAACACCGGGGAGCTGTTTTTT.